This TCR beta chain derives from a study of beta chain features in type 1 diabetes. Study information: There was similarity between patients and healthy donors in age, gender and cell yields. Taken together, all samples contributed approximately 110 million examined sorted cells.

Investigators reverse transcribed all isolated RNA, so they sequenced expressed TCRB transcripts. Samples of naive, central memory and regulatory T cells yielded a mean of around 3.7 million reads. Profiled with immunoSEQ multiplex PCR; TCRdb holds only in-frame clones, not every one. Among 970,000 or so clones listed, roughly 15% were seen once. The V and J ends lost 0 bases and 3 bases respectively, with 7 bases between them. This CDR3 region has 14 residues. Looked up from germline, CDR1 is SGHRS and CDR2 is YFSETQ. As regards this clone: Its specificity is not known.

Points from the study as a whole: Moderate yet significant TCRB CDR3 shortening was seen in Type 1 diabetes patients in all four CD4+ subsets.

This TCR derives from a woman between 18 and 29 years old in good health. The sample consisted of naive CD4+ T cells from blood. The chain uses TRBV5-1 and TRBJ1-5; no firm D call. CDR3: CASSLEGFNQPQHF. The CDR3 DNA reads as TGCGCCAGCAGCTTGGAGGGTTTCAATCAGCCCCAGCATTTT.